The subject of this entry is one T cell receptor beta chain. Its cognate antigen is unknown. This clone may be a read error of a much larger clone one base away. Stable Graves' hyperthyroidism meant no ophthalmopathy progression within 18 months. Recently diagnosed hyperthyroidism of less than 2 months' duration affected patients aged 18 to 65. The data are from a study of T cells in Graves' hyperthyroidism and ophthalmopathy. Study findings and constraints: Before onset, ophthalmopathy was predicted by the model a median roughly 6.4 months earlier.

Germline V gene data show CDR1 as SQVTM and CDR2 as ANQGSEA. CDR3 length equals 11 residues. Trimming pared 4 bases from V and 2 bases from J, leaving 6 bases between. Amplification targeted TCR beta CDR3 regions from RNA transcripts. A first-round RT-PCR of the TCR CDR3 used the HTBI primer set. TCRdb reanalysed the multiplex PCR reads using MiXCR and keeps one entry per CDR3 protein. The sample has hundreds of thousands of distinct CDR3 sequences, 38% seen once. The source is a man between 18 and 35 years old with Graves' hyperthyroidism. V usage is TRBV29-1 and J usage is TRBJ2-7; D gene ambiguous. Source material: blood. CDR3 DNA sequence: TGCAGCGTTGCGGAAACCTACGAGCAGTACTTC. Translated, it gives CSVAETYEQYF.